The rows below give T cell receptor beta chains drawn from one sample of a study of blood T cell repertoires in COVID-19. Clones were read by immunoSEQ multiplex PCR, and TCRdb kept only the in-frame ones, dropping some. The data hold 200,000 to 300,000 clones, with 80% to 90% observed a single time. The sequencing sample was made of PBMCs or T cells enriched from blood (not recorded which). These TCRs come from a woman in her 40s who had been exposed to COVID-19. Each CDR3 is given with its conserved first and last residue. A D gene is named only where the DNA matches it firmly. Size values are once, few and many counts, or a class for expanded clones, and some rows have none.

size,J,V,D,DNA,CDR3
NA,TRBJ2-1,TRBV27,TRBD1,TGTGCCAGCAGTTTCGGACAGGGCTGGGATGAGCAGTTCTTC,CASSFGQGWDEQFF
NA,TRBJ1-1,TRBV29-1,NA,TGCAGCGTCCAGTACCGCAGGGCTTCGAACACTGAAGCTTTCTTT,CSVQYRRASNTEAFF
NA,TRBJ2-5,TRBV7-3,NA,TGTGCCAGCAGCTTAACTGGGGGCGGTAAAGGGACCCAGTACTTC,CASSLTGGGKGTQYF
NA,TRBJ2-2,TRBV24-1,TRBD1,TGTGCCACCAGTGATCCGCCAGGGGGGAACACCGGGGAGCTGTTTTTT,CATSDPPGGNTGELFF
NA,TRBJ1-5,TRBV2,NA,TGTGCCAGCGGGAGGGAAGGACAGCCCCAGCATTTT,CASGREGQPQHF
once,TRBJ2-3,TRBV18,TRBD2,TGTGCCAGCTCACTTCCCAGCGGGGGGCGGTCAGATACGCAGTATTTT,CASSLPSGGRSDTQYF
NA,TRBJ1-6,TRBV2,NA,TGTGCCAGCAGTGCGAGGGGAGGGAGTTCACCCCTCCACTTT,CASSARGGSSPLHF
NA,TRBJ1-4,TRBV7-9,NA,TGTGCCAGCAGCTTAGGTGAGGGACAAGGAGCAACTAATGAAAAACTGTTTTTT,CASSLGEGQGATNEKLFF
NA,TRBJ1-6,TRBV7-9,TRBD1,TGTGCCAGCAGCACGCCCTCGGGACAGGGGGCGATGGGTTATAATTCACCCCTCCACTTT,CASSTPSGQGAMGYNSPLHF
NA,TRBJ2-2,TRBV29-1,NA,TGCAGCGCCTCCGGGGGTTTGAACACCGGGGAGCTGTTTTTT,CSASGGLNTGELFF
NA,TRBJ1-1,TRBV18,NA,TGTGCCAGCTCACCACTTTATAACAGGGCCGAAGCTTTCTTT,CASSPLYNRAEAFF
NA,TRBJ2-4,TRBV4-3,NA,TGCGCCAGCAGCCAAGATCCCGTCCGGTCGACTCTAGCCAAAAACATTCAGTACTTC,CASSQDPVRSTLAKNIQYF
NA,TRBJ1-1,TRBV4-1,NA,TGCGCCAGCAGCCAGGCCTTGGGGCCAGGGCCAGGGGTTACTGAAGCTTTCTTT,CASSQALGPGPGVTEAFF
NA,TRBJ1-2,TRBV28,NA,TGTGCCAGCAGCTTTGACTATGGCTACACCTTC,CASSFDYGYTF
NA,TRBJ2-7,TRBV6-2/TRBV6-3,NA,TGTGCCAGCAGCTTCAGCTCCTACGAGCAGTACTTC,CASSFSSYEQYF
NA,TRBJ1-1,TRBV7-2,TRBD1,TGTGCCAGCAAGGGGGCGGACTTCATGAACACTGAAGCTTTCTTT,CASKGADFMNTEAFF
once,TRBJ1-3,TRBV6-1,NA,TGTGCCAGCAGTGAGGAACAACCGGCCGGGAGTACCATATATTTT,CASSEEQPAGSTIYF
NA,TRBJ1-3,TRBV9,TRBD1,TGTGCCAGCAGCGGAGCGACAGGGGTAGGAAACACCATATATTTT,CASSGATGVGNTIYF
NA,TRBJ1-1,TRBV7-2,TRBD1,TGTGCCAGCAGCGCACGAGGACAGGGCCAACCGGGGAACACTGAAGCTTTCTTT,CASSARGQGQPGNTEAFF
NA,TRBJ2-2,TRBV7-9,TRBD2,TGTGCCAGCAGATATAGCGGGGGGGCGAACACCGGGGAGCTGTTTTTT,CASRYSGGANTGELFF
NA,TRBJ1-2,TRBV2,NA,TGTGCCAGCAGTGAAATGGGGTCGGGAGGCTACACCTTC,CASSEMGSGGYTF
once,TRBJ1-2,TRBV19,TRBD1,TGTGCCAGTAGGAGGACAGGGGGACACTATGGCTACACCTTC,CASRRTGGHYGYTF
NA,TRBJ2-2,TRBV4-1,TRBD2,TGCGCCAGCAGCCAAGATCCGCCCGGACTAGCGTCCGGGGAGCTGTTTTTT,CASSQDPPGLASGELFF
NA,TRBJ1-4,TRBV30,TRBD1,TGTGCCTGGAGTGTAACAGGGGCTGGCCTTACTTATGAAAAACTGTTTTTT,CAWSVTGAGLTYEKLFF
once,TRBJ2-3,TRBV7-8,TRBD2,TGTGCCAGCAGCTTAGGATCGCTAGCGGGGGCCACAGATACGCAGTATTTT,CASSLGSLAGATDTQYF